This T cell receptor beta chain derives from a study of T cell changes during pregnancy in multiple sclerosis. Using immunoSEQ multiplex PCR, the repertoire was profiled, and TCRdb retains in-frame clones only, with some absent. The sample includes fewer than 150,000 clones, about 96% of them seen just once. The clonotype originates from a female donor with multiple sclerosis, enrolled in a pregnancy study. Sequences were derived from peripheral blood, sampled after pregnancy.

Written as DNA, the CDR3 is TGTGCCAGCAGACCCACAGGAATTGGCGAGCAGTTCTTC. Its protein is CASRPTGIGEQFF. V gene TRBV27 combines with J gene TRBJ2-1; D perhaps matches TRBD1 (5 bases). The V end lost 6 bases, the J end lost 10 bases, and 16 bases lay between the germline ends. Germline-derived CDR1 and CDR2 are MNHEY and SMNVEV (reference sequence). The CDR3 runs 13 residues.